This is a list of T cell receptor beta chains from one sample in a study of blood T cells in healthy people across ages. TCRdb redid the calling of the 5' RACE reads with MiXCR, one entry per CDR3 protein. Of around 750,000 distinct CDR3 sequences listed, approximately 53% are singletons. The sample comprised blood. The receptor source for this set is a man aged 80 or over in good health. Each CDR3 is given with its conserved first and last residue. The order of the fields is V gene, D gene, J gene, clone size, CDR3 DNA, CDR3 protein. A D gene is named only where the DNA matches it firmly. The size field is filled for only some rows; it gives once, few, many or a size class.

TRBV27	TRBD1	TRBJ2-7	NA	TGTGCCAGCAGCCGGGACAGGGGATTCACGGAGCAGTACTTC	CASSRDRGFTEQYF
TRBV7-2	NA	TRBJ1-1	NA	TGTGCCAGCAGCTTGGGGCCCGGGGCAGGGAACACTGAAGCTTTCTTT	CASSLGPGAGNTEAFF
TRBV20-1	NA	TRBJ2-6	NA	TGCAGTGCAAGTACAGGGACCGGGGCCAACGTCCTGACTTTC	CSASTGTGANVLTF
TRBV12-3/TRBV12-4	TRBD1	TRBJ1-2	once	TGTGCCAGCCTCCGACAGGGGACCTATGGCTACACCTTC	CASLRQGTYGYTF
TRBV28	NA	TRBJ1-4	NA	TGTGCCAGCAGTCCACGACACTGGGGGGCGGCAGCTAATGAAAAACTGTTTTTT	CASSPRHWGAAANEKLFF
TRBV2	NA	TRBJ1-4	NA	TGTGCCAGCAGCTCCAGGCGGGCGACTAATGAAAAACTGTTTTTT	CASSSRRATNEKLFF
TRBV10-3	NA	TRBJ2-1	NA	TGTGCCATCAGTGCCGGACCCAGCGAGCAGTTCTTC	CAISAGPSEQFF
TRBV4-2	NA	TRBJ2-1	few	TGTGCCAGCAGCGATAGCGCCCTCTCCTACAATGAGCAGTTCTTC	CASSDSALSYNEQFF
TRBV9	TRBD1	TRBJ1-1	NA	TGTGCCAGCAGCAAACCGGGACAGGGGCTATTGAACACTGAAGCTTTCTTT	CASSKPGQGLLNTEAFF
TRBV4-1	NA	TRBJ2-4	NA	TGCGCCAGCAGCCAAGCTGTAACCGAATCTCAGTACTTC	CASSQAVTESQYF
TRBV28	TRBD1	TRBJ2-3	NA	TGTGCCAGCAGTCCCGACAGGGGCTCGGACAGAGATACGCAGTATTTT	CASSPDRGSDRDTQYF
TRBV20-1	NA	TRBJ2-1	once	TGCAGTGCTAGAGGACAGGTCTACAATGAGCAGTTCTTC	CSARGQVYNEQFF
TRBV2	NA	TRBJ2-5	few	TGTGCCAGCAGCAGGACAGCCCAAGAGACCCAGTACTTC	CASSRTAQETQYF
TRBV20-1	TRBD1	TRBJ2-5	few	TGCAGTGCTAGCGTTAATAAGGGACAGGGGGCTCCTTGGGAGACCCAGTACTTC	CSASVNKGQGAPWETQYF
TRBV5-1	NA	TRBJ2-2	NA	TGCGCCAGCAGCCCCAGGCCGGCAGGGATCGCGAACACCGGGGAGCTGTTTTTT	CASSPRPAGIANTGELFF
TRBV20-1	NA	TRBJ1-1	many	TGCAGTGCTAGAGATCGGCGGCAGAACACTGAAGCTTTCTTT	CSARDRRQNTEAFF
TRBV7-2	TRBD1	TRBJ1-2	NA	TGTGCCAGCAGCGTCGGACAGGCAGGCGGCTACACCTTC	CASSVGQAGGYTF
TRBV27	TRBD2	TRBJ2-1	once	TGTGCCAGCAGTTTGGGGCGGGAGGGTTTTATAGGTGAGCAGTTCTTC	CASSLGREGFIGEQFF
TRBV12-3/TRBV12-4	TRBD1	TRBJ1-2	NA	TGTGCCAGCGGTTCGACAGGGTTCTATGGCTACACCTTC	CASGSTGFYGYTF
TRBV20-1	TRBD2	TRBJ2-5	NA	TGCAGTGCCGAGGTTTGGGCGGGAGGGCCAGGAGAGACCCAGTACTTC	CSAEVWAGGPGETQYF
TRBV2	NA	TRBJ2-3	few	TGTGCCAGCAGTCTGTGGGGAGACGGCACAGATACGCAGTATTTT	CASSLWGDGTDTQYF
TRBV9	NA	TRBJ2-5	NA	TGTGCCAGCAGCGAGAGACCTACACCTGAGACCCAGTACTTC	CASSERPTPETQYF
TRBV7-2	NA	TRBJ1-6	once	TGTGCCAGCAGCGAATATAGCTCCTATAATTCACCCCTCCACTTT	CASSEYSSYNSPLHF